This entry features one T cell receptor beta chain sequence. The antigen remains unidentified. Some 38,000 genome equivalents of blood DNA were amplified for TRB. This sample is part of a study of T cell clusters in autoimmune cytopenias. Study-wide background: The median distinct TRB clonotype count was about 2,000 per sample, from a median 51,575 reads.

Study-wide findings and caveats: A dominant lymphoma-associated repertoire apparently masked the cluster-lack signature in secondary cytopenia versus chronic lymphocytic leukemia. Primary autoimmune cytopenia patients seemingly lacked the physiological T cell clusters found in healthy donors. TRB repertoire shifts in secondary cytopenia and chronic lymphocytic leukemia mostly reflected lymphoma, not autoimmunity.

One tube held mixed TRB-A and TRB-B primer pools for touch-down PCR. Using the multiplex PCR reads, TCRdb records one entry per CDR3 protein without DNA. The listing contains about 3,400 distinct CDR3 sequences. Germline CDR1 is MNHNS and CDR2 is SASEGT. CDR3 length equals 14 residues. This sequence originates from a human donor with an autoimmune cytopenia, with autoimmune hepatitis or in good health (not recorded which). The J gene is TRBJ2-2, the V gene TRBV6-1; with no DNA, the TCRdb D assignment of TRBD1 cannot be verified. The sample comprised peripheral blood. The CDR3 protein is CASSEPGASGELFF.